Presented here are 5 T cell receptor beta chains from one specimen sequenced in a study of CXCR3-negative and CXCR3-positive naive CD8 T cells. Via 5' RACE with UMI labels, TRB cDNA libraries were prepared. TCRdb re-called the 5' RACE reads; one entry per CDR3 protein, DNA not given. The sample's table shows around 26,000 distinct CDR3 sequences. The sequencing sample was made of naive CXCR3- CD8+ T cells from blood. Subset noted: CD45RO-CCR7+CD27+CD95- naive CD8+ T cells lacking CXCR3 (TNR3-). The receptors come from a human donor in good health. Some clones in this sample may be carry-over from other donors' samples.

The J gene is TRBJ1-5, the V gene TRBV27; no DNA is available, so the TRBD1 call from TCRdb remains unchecked. This CDR3 has 13 amino acids. Germline V CDR1 and CDR2: MNHEY, SMNVEV (reference sequence). The chain's CDR3 is CASSRGFNQPQHF.

CDR3 region: CASSEYGGAAGELFF. The chain joins TRBV2 to TRBJ2-2; TCRdb selects TRBD2, and the lack of DNA leaves this call unchecked. The CDR3 has 15 residues. Germline assignment: CDR1 SNHLY and CDR2 FYNNEI.

J is TRBJ1-1 and V is TRBV6-4. Germline CDR1 reads MRHNA; CDR2 reads SNTAGT. The CDR3 has 15 residues. CDR3: CASSDSSDISTEAFF.

J is TRBJ2-3 and V is TRBV20-1; as DNA is missing, the TRBD2 call by TCRdb cannot be tested. This CDR3 comprises 13 residues. In germline, CDR1 is DFQATT, CDR2 SNEGSKA (reference sequence). CDR3 residues: CSRRGGPKDTQYF.

The chain has TRBV4-3 and TRBJ2-1. The CDR3 is 15 amino acids. In germline, CDR1 is LGHNA, CDR2 YSLEER. The CDR3 loop reads CASSQTVSPYNEQFF.